Each of the 19 T cell receptor beta chains below was sequenced from the same sample in a study of shared clonotypes between healthy human individuals (dated by TCRdb to 2018 to 2020). The method was the immunoSEQ multiplex PCR assay. In its TCRdb copy, this immuneACCESS table keeps in-frame sequences only and misses some clones. Where compared with another copy, unresolved V genes explain less than half of these, and the others have no known cause. This sample lists roughly 520,000 clones; approximately 95% were detected once. The ten largest account for nearly 0.065% of the sample. The specimen was naive CD4+ T cells sorted from blood. Interpreted using the paper, the cell subset or site label stands for: CD45RA+ positively selected. These TCRs come from a woman in her twenties or thirties in good health.

The chain couples TRBV28 to TRBJ1-5; TRBD1 might be the D (6 bases). V lost 2 bases and J lost 6, with 17 bases in between. CDR1 is MDHEN and CDR2 is SYDVKM in the germline V gene. This CDR3 has 16 residues. CDR3 DNA sequence: TGTGCCAGCAGTTTAGTAGGTAGGGGGGTATTTCAGCCCCAGCATTTT. The encoded protein is CASSLVGRGVFQPQHF.

The chain links TRBV27 to TRBJ2-3, with 7 bases lining up with TRBD2. Looked up from germline, CDR1 is MNHEY and CDR2 is SMNVEV (reference sequence). The junction had 13 bases not matched to a gene; V was cut back by 7 bases and J by 0 bases. The CDR3 has 17 residues. In DNA, the CDR3 is TGTGCCAGCAAACGGACTAGGGGAAGGTTTAGCACAGATACGCAGTATTTT. It codes for CASKRTRGRFSTDTQYF.

This clone was seen once. The gene calls are TRBV28 and TRBJ1-1; D gene unclear. Trimming removed 6 bases at V and 1 base at J, with 12 bases between. This CDR3 is 14 amino acids long. Germline CDR1 is MDHEN and CDR2 is SYDVKM. CDR3 sequence: CASRMQRRNTEAFF. The CDR3 DNA reads as TGTGCCAGCAGGATGCAACGCCGGAACACTGAAGCTTTCTTT.

The J gene is TRBJ1-5, the V gene TRBV19; maybe TRBD1 (5 bases). The CDR3 extends over 15 amino acids. V lost 7 bases and J lost 1, with 14 bases in between. Looked up from germline, CDR1 is LNHDA and CDR2 is SQIVND (reference sequence). As DNA, the CDR3 is TGTGCCAGTAACAAGGGGCGCCAAAGCAATCAGCCCCAGCATTTT. Its protein product is CASNKGRQSNQPQHF. Drawing the rest from reference TRBV19 and TRBJ1-5, the complete variable domain is DGGITQSPKYLFRKEGQNVTLSCEQNLNHDAMYWYRQDPGQGLRLIYYSQIVNDFQKGDIAEGYSVSREKKESFPLTVTSAQKNPTAFYLCASNKGRQSNQPQHFGDGTRLSIL.

This chain joins TRBV7-8 and TRBJ2-7; no clear D gene. Germline V gene lookup returns CDR1 SGHVS and CDR2 FQNEAQ. This CDR3 comprises 11 residues. Trimming removed 4 bases from V and 3 bases from J, with 4 bases in between. Here the CDR3 DNA reads TGTGCCAGCAGCTCCGTCTACGAGCAGTACTTC. Its translation is CASSSVYEQYF.

The rearrangement links TRBV7-6 to TRBJ2-5, with 12 bases fitting TRBD2. This CDR3 has 15 amino acids. J was trimmed by 3 bases and V by 5 bases; bases with no gene match: 4. The V gene's germline CDR1 is SGHVS and CDR2 FNYEAQ. In DNA form, the CDR3 reads TGTGCCAGCAGCCCCACTAGCGGGAGGAAAGAGACCCAGTACTTC. Translated, it gives CASSPTSGRKETQYF.

The chain is built from TRBV7-9 and TRBJ2-2; D ambiguous. V was trimmed by 2 bases and J by 2 bases, leaving 6 bases between them. In germline, CDR1 is SEHNR, CDR2 FQNEAQ (reference sequence). The CDR3 is 14 amino acids. The chain's CDR3 is CASSLMPNTGELFF. Written as DNA, the CDR3 is TGTGCCAGCAGCTTAATGCCCAACACCGGGGAGCTGTTTTTT.

The rearrangement joins TRBV19 to TRBJ2-2; D possibly uses TRBD1 or TRBD2 (5 bases each). The CDR3 length is 15 residues. V lost 7 bases and J 0 bases, leaving 12 bases between the germline ends. Germline V gene sequence: CDR1 LNHDA, CDR2 SQIVND (reference sequence). The CDR3 DNA follows: TGTGCCAGTAACAAAGGGACCTCGAACACCGGGGAGCTGTTTTTT. Translation: CASNKGTSNTGELFF.

V usage is TRBV5-1 and J usage is TRBJ2-6; either TRBD1 or TRBD2 may fit D (6 bases each). V was cut by 1 base and J by 4 bases, with 12 bases left in between. Germline CDR1 and CDR2: SGHRS and YFSETQ. The CDR3 has 16 residues. The CDR3 spells CASSLSWGAGANVLTF. CDR3 bases: TGCGCCAGCAGCTTGAGCTGGGGGGCCGGGGCCAACGTCCTGACTTTC.

This clone was picked up one time. As DNA, the CDR3 is TGTGCCAGCAGAATGGAAAGCGGGAGCCGGCTGGAGCAGTACTTC. The encoded protein is CASRMESGSRLEQYF. V is TRBV6-6 and J is TRBJ2-7; 8 nucleotides align to TRBD2. In germline, CDR1 is MNHNY, CDR2 SVGAGI (reference sequence). The J segment lost 7 bases and the V segment lost 6 bases, leaving 14 bases of the junction unmatched. This CDR3 has 15 residues.

This rearrangement joins TRBV19 to TRBJ1-5; no clear D. CDR3 length: 15 residues. The ends were cut back, 8 bases at V and 0 bases at J, with 14 bases in the middle. CDR1 and CDR2 from the germline V gene are LNHDA and SQIVND (reference sequence). The CDR3: CASRRNGNSNQPQHF. CDR3 coding DNA: TGTGCCAGTCGTCGGAACGGGAATAGCAATCAGCCCCAGCATTTT.

The chain's CDR3 is CASSLLAAPTTGELFF. The CDR3 nucleotides are TGCGCCAGCAGCTTGCTAGCGGCCCCGACCACCGGGGAGCTGTTTTTT. The chain employs TRBV5-1 and TRBJ2-2, with 7 bases that match TRBD2. This CDR3 spans 16 amino acids. Trimming took 1 base from V and 4 from J; bases not matched to a gene: 7. Germline-derived CDR1 and CDR2 are SGHRS and YFSETQ.

The chain employs TRBV19 and TRBJ2-1, with 8 bases that match TRBD2. The V gene's germline CDR1 is LNHDA and CDR2 SQIVND (reference sequence). CDR3 length: 15 residues. V trimming: 5 bases; J trimming: 4 bases; junction bases outside the gene matches: 7. CDR3 in amino acids: CASSRSGRSYNEQFF. Written as DNA, the CDR3 is TGTGCCAGTAGTCGGAGCGGGAGAAGTTACAATGAGCAGTTCTTC.

V and J are TRBV6-5 and TRBJ1-1; TRBD1 agrees at 8 bases. The CDR3 extends over 14 amino acids. In germline, CDR1 is MNHEY, CDR2 SVGAGI. V lost 6 bases and J lost 3; bases outside the gene matches: 6. CDR3 coding DNA: TGTGCCAGCAGCAGGGGGCGGGGGGACACTGAAGCTTTCTTT. Protein product: CASSRGRGDTEAFF.

The V call is TRBV30, the J call TRBJ2-3, with 10 positions matching TRBD1. Germline lookup yields CDR1 GTSNPN and CDR2 SVGIG (reference sequence). CDR3 length: 15 residues. With 2 bases clipped from V and 5 bases from J, the junction kept 7 bases outside the gene matches. Here the CDR3 reads CAWSLLGTGEDTQYF. In DNA form, the CDR3 reads TGTGCCTGGAGTCTGCTCGGGACAGGGGAAGATACGCAGTATTTT.

The rearrangement joins TRBV6-5 to TRBJ1-2, with D perhaps TRBD1 (6 bases). The CDR3 consists of 13 residues. Trimming took 6 bases from V and 7 from J, leaving 15 bases between them. Germline CDR1 and CDR2: MNHEY and SVGAGI. Here the CDR3 reads CASRDGQLSGYTF. The CDR3 coding sequence is TGTGCCAGCAGGGATGGACAGCTATCTGGCTACACCTTC.

The rearrangement uses TRBV2 and TRBJ2-5; 9 nucleotides match TRBD1. Germline V CDR1 and CDR2: SNHLY, FYNNEI. The J segment lost 5 bases and the V segment lost 5 bases, leaving 9 bases of the junction unmatched. This CDR3 spans 15 amino acids. CDR3 amino acids: CASSWGTGSSETQYF. In nucleotides, the CDR3 is TGTGCCAGCAGTTGGGGGACAGGGTCGAGTGAGACCCAGTACTTC.

Written as DNA, the CDR3 is TGCAGCGTTGAAGATCACGGGCCCCGAGGAGCTTTCTTT. Encoded protein: CSVEDHGPRGAFF. This chain connects TRBV29-1 to TRBJ1-1; D not resolved. The V end lost 0 bases, the J end lost 10 bases, and 15 bases lay between the germline ends. CDR3 length: 13 residues. CDR1 and CDR2 from the germline V gene are SQVTM and ANQGSEA.

The rearrangement uses TRBV18 and TRBJ2-7; TRBD2 is a possible D gene (5 bases). This CDR3 comprises 14 residues. From germline, CDR1 is KGHSH and CDR2 LQKENI. V lost 3 bases and J lost 0, with 9 bases in between. The chain's CDR3 is CASSPGAPSYEQYF. CDR3 DNA: TGTGCCAGCTCACCGGGAGCACCCTCCTACGAGCAGTACTTC.